Shown below are 7 T cell receptor beta chains from a single sample sequenced in a study of shared clonotypes between healthy human individuals. The protocol was immunoSEQ multiplex PCR, while the TCRdb copy is restricted to in-frame clones and leaves out a portion. This sample has under 600,000 clones, with around 79% found just once. Material: PBMCs. All receptors derive from a woman between 40 and 50 years old in good health. Some clones in this sample may be carry-over from other donors' samples.

The V gene is TRBV11-3, the J gene TRBJ2-2; TRBD2 matches 11 bases. J gave up 3 bases and V 2 bases, and 8 bases lay outside the gene matches. The CDR3 is made up of 18 amino acids. The germline CDR1 and CDR2 sequences are SGHNT and YENEEA. CDR3 nucleotides: TGTGCCAGCAGCTTATGGGCTAGCGGGAGGAGTGACACCGGGGAGCTGTTTTTT. The encoded protein is CASSLWASGRSDTGELFF.

This sequence joins TRBV11-2 and TRBJ1-5; D ambiguous. This CDR3 comprises 15 residues. Trimming cost V 0 bases and J 2 bases, with 8 bases left between them. The germline CDR1 and CDR2 sequences are SGHAT and FQNNGV. CDR3 sequence: CASSLEGSGNQPQHF. In DNA, the CDR3 is TGTGCCAGCAGCTTAGAAGGGAGTGGCAATCAGCCCCAGCATTTT. The full variable domain, its missing parts supplied by reference TRBV11-2 and TRBJ1-5, is EAGVAQSPRYKIIEKRQSVAFWCNPISGHATLYWYQQILGQGPKLLIQFQNNGVVDDSQLPKDRFSAERLKGVDSTLKIQPAKLEDSAVYLCASSLEGSGNQPQHFGDGTRLSIL.

The chain combines TRBV5-1 with TRBJ2-7, with D hard to call. The CDR3 runs 12 residues. Germline lookup yields CDR1 SGHRS and CDR2 YFSETQ. The germline V and J ends were trimmed by 0 bases and 3 bases, with 4 bases remaining between them. This CDR3 reads CASSLGFYEQYF. The CDR3 bases are TGCGCCAGCAGCTTGGGGTTCTACGAGCAGTACTTC.

The CDR3 nucleotides read TGTGCCAGCAGCGTAGCCCGCGGGAGTTCCTACAATGAGCAGTTCTTC. It yields the protein CASSVARGSSYNEQFF. The chain recombines TRBV9 with TRBJ2-1; TRBD2 agrees at 7 bases. Looked up from germline, CDR1 is SGDLS and CDR2 is YYNGEE. The CDR3 length is 16 residues. V was pared by 0 bases and J by 1 base, with 4 bases of the junction left unmatched. The whole variable domain, remainder taken from reference TRBV9 and TRBJ2-1, is DSGVTQTPKHLITATGQRVTLRCSPRSGDLSVYWYQQSLDQGLQFLIQYYNGEERAKGNILERFSAQQFPDLHSELNLSSLELGDSALYFCASSVARGSSYNEQFFGPGTRLTVL.

This clone appeared many times. This chain joins TRBV27 and TRBJ1-4; a possible D gene is TRBD1 (6 bases). Germline CDR1 reads MNHEY; CDR2 reads SMNVEV (reference sequence). Trimming removed 7 bases at V and 6 bases at J, with 21 bases between. The CDR3 length is 16 residues. CDR3: CASTLWTAGIDEKLFF. CDR3 DNA sequence: TGTGCCAGCACTCTTTGGACAGCGGGAATAGATGAAAAACTGTTTTTT. The full variable domain, in which reference TRBV27 and TRBJ1-4 provide the parts outside the CDR3, is EAQVTQNPRYLITVTGKKLTVTCSQNMNHEYMSWYRQDPGLGLRQIYYSMNVEVTDKGDVPEGYKVSRKEKRNFPLILESPSPNQTSLYFCASTLWTAGIDEKLFFGSGTQLSVL.

The V gene is TRBV27, the J gene TRBJ2-7; 9 nucleotides line up with TRBD2. The junction had 7 bases not matched to a gene; V was cut back by 8 bases and J by 2 bases. Germline CDR1 MNHEY, CDR2 SMNVEV (reference sequence). The CDR3 runs to 14 residues. This CDR3 is CASSPIAGAYEQYF. CDR3 DNA: TGTGCCAGCTCACCTATAGCGGGAGCCTACGAGCAGTACTTC.

The chain recombines TRBV4-1 with TRBJ2-5, with 8 bases that match TRBD2. The CDR3 spans 15 residues. Germline lookup yields CDR1 MGHRA and CDR2 YSYEKL. Trimming cost V 6 bases and J 4 bases; bases outside gene matches: 10. Written as DNA, the CDR3 is TGCGCCAGCAGACTCGTCGGGACTAGTTTAGAGACCCAGTACTTC. Protein: CASRLVGTSLETQYF.